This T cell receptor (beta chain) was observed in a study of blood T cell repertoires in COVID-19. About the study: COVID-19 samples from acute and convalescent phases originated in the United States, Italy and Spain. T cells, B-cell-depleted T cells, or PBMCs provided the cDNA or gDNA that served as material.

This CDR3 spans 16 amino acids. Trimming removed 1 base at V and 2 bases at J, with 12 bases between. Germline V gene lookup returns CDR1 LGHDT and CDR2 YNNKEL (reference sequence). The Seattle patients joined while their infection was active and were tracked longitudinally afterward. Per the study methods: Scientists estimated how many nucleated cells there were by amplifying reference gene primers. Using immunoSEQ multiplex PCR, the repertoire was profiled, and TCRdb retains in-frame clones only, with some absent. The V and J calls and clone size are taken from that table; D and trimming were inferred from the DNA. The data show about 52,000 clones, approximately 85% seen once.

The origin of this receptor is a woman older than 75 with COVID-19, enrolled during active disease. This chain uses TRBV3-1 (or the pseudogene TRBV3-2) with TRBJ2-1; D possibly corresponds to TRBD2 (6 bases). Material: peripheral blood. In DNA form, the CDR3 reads TGTGCCAGCAGCCAAGGCGGGACTTTTACCTACAATGAGCAGTTCTTC. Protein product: CASSQGGTFTYNEQFF.